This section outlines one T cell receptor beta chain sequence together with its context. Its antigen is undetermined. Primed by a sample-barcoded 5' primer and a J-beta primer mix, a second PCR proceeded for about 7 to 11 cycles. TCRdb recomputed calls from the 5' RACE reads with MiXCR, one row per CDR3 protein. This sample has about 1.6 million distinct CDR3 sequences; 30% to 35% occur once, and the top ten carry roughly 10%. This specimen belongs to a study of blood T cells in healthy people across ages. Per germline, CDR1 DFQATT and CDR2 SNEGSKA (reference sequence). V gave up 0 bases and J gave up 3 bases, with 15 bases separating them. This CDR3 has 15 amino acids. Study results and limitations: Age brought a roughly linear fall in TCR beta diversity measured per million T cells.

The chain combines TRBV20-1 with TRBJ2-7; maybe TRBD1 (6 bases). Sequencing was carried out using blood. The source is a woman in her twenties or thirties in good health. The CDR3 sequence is CSARDLTGINYEQYF. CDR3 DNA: TGCAGTGCTAGAGATCTAACAGGGATTAACTACGAGCAGTACTTC.